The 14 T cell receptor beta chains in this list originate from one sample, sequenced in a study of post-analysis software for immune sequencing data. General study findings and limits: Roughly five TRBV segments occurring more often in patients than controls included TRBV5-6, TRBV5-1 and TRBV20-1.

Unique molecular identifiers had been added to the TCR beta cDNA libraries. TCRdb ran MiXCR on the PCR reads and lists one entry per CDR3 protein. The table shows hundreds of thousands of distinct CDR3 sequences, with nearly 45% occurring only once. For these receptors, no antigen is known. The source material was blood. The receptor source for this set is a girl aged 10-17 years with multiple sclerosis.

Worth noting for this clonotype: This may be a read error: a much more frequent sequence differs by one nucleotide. CDR3 sequence (DNA): TGCAGCGTTGGGAGCGGGAGGGGAAATGAGCAGTACTTC. Translation: CSVGSGRGNEQYF. The V call is TRBV29-1, the J call TRBJ2-5; 10 bases are a match to TRBD2. With V trimmed by 4 bases and J by 11 bases, 10 bases remained unmatched. Germline CDR1 reads SQVTM; CDR2 reads ANQGSEA. CDR3 size: 13 residues.

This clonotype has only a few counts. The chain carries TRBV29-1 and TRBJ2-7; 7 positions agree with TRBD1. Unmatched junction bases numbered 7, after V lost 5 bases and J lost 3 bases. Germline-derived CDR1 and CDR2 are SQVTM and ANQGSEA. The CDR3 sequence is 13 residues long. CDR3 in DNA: TGCAGCGTTCGTCCCACAGGGGTCTACGAGCAGTACTTC. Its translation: CSVRPTGVYEQYF.

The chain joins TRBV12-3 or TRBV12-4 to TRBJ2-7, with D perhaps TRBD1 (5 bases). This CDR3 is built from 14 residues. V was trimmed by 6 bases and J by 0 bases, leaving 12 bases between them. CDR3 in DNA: TGTGCCAGCAGGTTGACAGAGCTCTCCTACGAGCAGTACTTC. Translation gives CASRLTELSYEQYF.

The CDR3 here is CASSLVSGTHNEQFF. The CDR3 coding sequence is TGCGCCAGCAGCTTGGTTTCCGGTACCCACAATGAGCAGTTCTTC. The chain is built from TRBV5-1 and TRBJ2-1; unclear D gene. Germline V CDR1 and CDR2: SGHRS, YFSETQ. The V gene lost 0 bases and the J gene lost 5 bases, with 12 bases spanning the gap. The CDR3 extends over 15 amino acids.

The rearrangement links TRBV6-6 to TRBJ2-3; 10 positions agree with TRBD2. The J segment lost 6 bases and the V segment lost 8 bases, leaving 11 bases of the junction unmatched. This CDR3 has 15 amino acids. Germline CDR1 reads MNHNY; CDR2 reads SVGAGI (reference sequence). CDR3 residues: CASGPLSGRLDTQYF. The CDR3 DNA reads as TGTGCCAGCGGACCCCTTAGCGGGAGGCTGGATACGCAGTATTTT.

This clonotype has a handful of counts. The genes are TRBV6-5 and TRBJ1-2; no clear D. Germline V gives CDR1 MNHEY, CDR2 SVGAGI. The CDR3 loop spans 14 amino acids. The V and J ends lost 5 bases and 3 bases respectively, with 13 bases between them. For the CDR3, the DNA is TGTGCCAGCAGTACGAGACACCGGGACTATGGCTACACCTTC. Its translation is CASSTRHRDYGYTF.

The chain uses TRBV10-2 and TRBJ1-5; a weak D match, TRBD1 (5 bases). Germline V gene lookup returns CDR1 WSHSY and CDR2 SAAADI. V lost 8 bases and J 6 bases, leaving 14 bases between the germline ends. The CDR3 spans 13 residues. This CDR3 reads CASAPGSFQPQHF. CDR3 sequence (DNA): TGCGCCAGCGCCCCAGGGTCCTTTCAGCCCCAGCATTTT.

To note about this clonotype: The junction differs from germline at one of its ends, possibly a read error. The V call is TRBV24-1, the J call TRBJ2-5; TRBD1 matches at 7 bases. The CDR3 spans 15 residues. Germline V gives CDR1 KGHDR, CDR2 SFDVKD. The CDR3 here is CATSDLNRGKEAQYF. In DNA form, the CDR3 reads TGTGCCACCAGTGATTTGAACAGGGGAAAAGAGGCCCAGTACTTC.

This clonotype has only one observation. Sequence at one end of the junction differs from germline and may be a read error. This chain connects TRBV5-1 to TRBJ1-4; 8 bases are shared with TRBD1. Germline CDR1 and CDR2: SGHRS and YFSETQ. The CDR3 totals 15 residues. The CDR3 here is CTSSPGQGWIEKLFF. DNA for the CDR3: TGCACCAGCAGCCCAGGACAGGGATGGATTGAAAAACTGTTTTTT.

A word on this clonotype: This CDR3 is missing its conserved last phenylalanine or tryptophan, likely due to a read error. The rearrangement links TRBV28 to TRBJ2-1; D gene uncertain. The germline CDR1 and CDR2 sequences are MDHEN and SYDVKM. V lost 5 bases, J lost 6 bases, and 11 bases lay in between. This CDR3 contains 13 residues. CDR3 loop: CASSRLPGNEQFC. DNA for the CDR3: TGTGCCAGCAGTCGGCTTCCCGGCAATGAGCAGTTCTGC.

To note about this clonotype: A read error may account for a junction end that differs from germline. The CDR3 bases are TGCAGTGCTGAAGACAGGGAGAATTATAATTCGCCCCTCCACTTT. This sequence encodes CSAEDRENYNSPLHF. The chain has TRBV20-1 and TRBJ1-6, with 7 bases identical to TRBD1. This CDR3 comprises 15 residues. CDR1 and CDR2 (germline): DFQATT, SNEGSKA (reference sequence).

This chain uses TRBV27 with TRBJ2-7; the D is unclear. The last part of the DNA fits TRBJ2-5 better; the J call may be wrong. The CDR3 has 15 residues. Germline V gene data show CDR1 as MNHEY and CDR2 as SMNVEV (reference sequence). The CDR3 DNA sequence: TGTGCCAGCAGTTTTGGATCCACTGGCTCGGAGACCCAGTACTTC. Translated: CASSFGSTGSETQYF.

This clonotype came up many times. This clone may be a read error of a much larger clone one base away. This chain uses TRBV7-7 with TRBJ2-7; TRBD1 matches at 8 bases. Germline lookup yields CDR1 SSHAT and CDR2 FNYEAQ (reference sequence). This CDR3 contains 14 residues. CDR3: CASSFGQGCYEQYF. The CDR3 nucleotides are TGTGCTAGCAGCTTCGGACAGGGTTGCTACGAGCAGTACTTC.

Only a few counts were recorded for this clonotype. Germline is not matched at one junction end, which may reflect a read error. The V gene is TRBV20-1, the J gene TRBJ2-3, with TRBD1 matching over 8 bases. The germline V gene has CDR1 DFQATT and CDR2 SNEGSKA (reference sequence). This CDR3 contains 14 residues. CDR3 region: CSATGTGRGDAQYF. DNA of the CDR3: TGCAGTGCTACCGGGACAGGCCGCGGAGATGCGCAGTATTTT.